This T cell receptor beta chain was identified in a study of T cells in localized non-small cell lung cancer. General study points: Tumor trailed uninvolved adjacent lung in T cell clonality, which peaked there. Without multi-region sequencing, intratumor heterogeneity could not be excluded. Blood T cell density predicted longer survival; adjacent-lung clonality, shorter.

TCRdb keeps only in-frame clones here, not all; method: immunoSEQ multiplex PCR. The table lists roughly 58,000 clones, 75% to 85% of them singletons. This CDR3 has 16 residues. Germline V gene lookup returns CDR1 KGHSH and CDR2 LQKENI. V lost 2 bases to trimming and J lost 3 bases; unmatched junction nucleotides: 8. With respect to this clone: The antigen is unknown.

The sequencing here drew on PBMCs, taken before any cancer treatment. The sequence was obtained from a man between 40 and 69 years old with stage II lung adenocarcinoma. The rearrangement uses TRBV18 and TRBJ2-5; 8 nucleotides agree with TRBD1. As DNA, the CDR3 is TGTGCCAGCTCACCAAGGGGGACAGGAGGGAAAGAGACCCAGTACTTC. This sequence encodes CASSPRGTGGKETQYF.